Included here is one T cell receptor beta chain sequence, with context. The data are from a study of T cells after yellow fever vaccination. Researchers made TCR cDNA using 5'RACE template switching, and this step added a universal primer site and UMIs. TCRdb reanalysed the 5' RACE reads using MiXCR and keeps one entry per CDR3 protein. The sample yields 350,000 to 450,000 distinct CDR3 sequences, around 6.5% seen once. Deletions cut 3 bases from V and 4 bases from J, with 9 bases between. The CDR3 runs 14 residues. CDR1 SGHVS and CDR2 FQNEAQ come from the germline V gene. The receptor's source is a man aged 25-45 years who received the YFV17D yellow fever vaccine. This chain links TRBV7-8 with TRBJ1-4; D gene ambiguous. The sample was PBMCs, taken 5 days after the yellow fever booster vaccination. The CDR3 coding sequence is TGTGCCAGCAGCTTGTGGGAGAGTAATGAAAAACTGTTTTTT. It is translated as CASSLWESNEKLFF.